A selection of T cell receptor beta chains follows, all from one sample in a study of radiation and T cells in renal cell carcinoma. Using immunoSEQ multiplex PCR, the repertoire was profiled, and TCRdb retains in-frame clones only, with some absent. Altogether more than 140,000 clones are present, roughly 85% being singletons, with the ten largest covering roughly 25%. The starting material was blood, obtained from a patient whose treatment included radiotherapy and nephrectomy. The receptor set was obtained from a woman aged 45-65 years with renal cell carcinoma. Both conserved end residues are part of each CDR3. Each record gives: J gene, CDR3 length, V gene, D gene, clone size, CDR3 protein, CDR3 DNA. D genes are given only for firm matches. Part of the rows lack a size; the others show once, few, many or a class for expanded clones.

TRBJ1-2	14	TRBV29-1	-	-	CSVEVGVFTEGYTF	TGCAGCGTTGAAGTAGGGGTCTTCACGGAGGGCTACACCTTC
TRBJ2-7	15	TRBV27	TRBD2	-	CASSPLGTSGTEQYF	TGTGCCAGCAGTCCGCTCGGGACTAGCGGGACTGAGCAGTACTTC
TRBJ2-1	15	TRBV9	-	-	CASSVAPGTGNEQFF	TGTGCCAGCAGCGTAGCCCCCGGGACGGGCAATGAGCAGTTCTTC
TRBJ2-7	18	TRBV2	TRBD2	few	CASRPRGLAGGQGSEQYF	TGTGCCAGCAGACCAAGGGGACTAGCGGGAGGGCAAGGGAGCGAGCAGTACTTC
TRBJ1-5	16	TRBV21-1	-	-	CASSKSRGRRNQPQHF	TGTGCCAGCAGCAAATCAAGGGGCCGGAGAAATCAGCCCCAGCATTTT
TRBJ1-2	17	TRBV7-2	TRBD1	once	CASSHSSRTGTNYGYTF	TGTGCCAGCAGTCACTCCTCGAGGACAGGGACAAACTATGGCTACACCTTC
TRBJ2-5	15	TRBV18	-	-	CASSPLWQGGETQYF	TGTGCCAGCTCACCACTCTGGCAGGGAGGAGAGACCCAGTACTTC
TRBJ1-4	15	TRBV7-6	-	-	CASSLGQGPNEKLFF	TGTGCCAGCAGCTTAGGGCAGGGTCCTAATGAAAAACTGTTTTTT
TRBJ1-5	16	TRBV28	-	-	CASSLFNVEENQPQHF	TGTGCCAGCAGTTTATTTAACGTGGAGGAGAATCAGCCCCAGCATTTT
TRBJ2-2	14	TRBV28	TRBD2	-	CAIRTSVNTGELFF	TGTGCCATCAGGACTAGCGTGAACACCGGGGAGCTGTTTTTT
TRBJ2-2	15	TRBV5-1	-	few	CASSLATADSGELFF	TGCGCCAGCAGCTTGGCCACCGCCGACTCCGGGGAGCTGTTTTTT
TRBJ2-7	12	TRBV10-1	-	-	CASSPGPGEQYF	TGCGCCAGCAGTCCGGGTCCTGGCGAGCAGTACTTC
TRBJ1-1	15	TRBV9	-	once	CASSVGQDLRTEAFF	TGTGCCAGCAGCGTAGGACAGGATTTAAGGACTGAAGCTTTCTTT
TRBJ1-4	14	TRBV27	-	-	CASSFSTPGRKLFF	TGTGCCAGCAGTTTCTCAACCCCCGGACGAAAACTGTTTTTT
TRBJ2-7	17	TRBV9	TRBD2	-	CASSVAPPGSGDNEQYF	TGTGCCAGCAGCGTAGCGCCCCCGGGGAGCGGGGATAACGAGCAGTACTTC
TRBJ1-2	12	TRBV29-1	TRBD1	-	CSVNTGEYGYTF	TGCAGCGTCAACACAGGGGAGTATGGCTACACCTTC
TRBJ1-5	15	TRBV7-2	-	-	CASSPIVMGNQPQHF	TGTGCCAGCAGCCCCATAGTGATGGGCAATCAGCCCCAGCATTTT
TRBJ1-1	15	TRBV30	-	-	CAWSPVGSPNTEAFF	TGTGCCTGGAGCCCGGTTGGCAGCCCGAACACTGAAGCTTTCTTT
TRBJ1-2	14	TRBV6-6	-	-	CASSYSGANYGYTF	TGTGCCAGCAGTTACTCGGGGGCTAACTATGGCTACACCTTC
TRBJ1-5	16	TRBV27	TRBD1	few	CASTKKWDRENQPQHF	TGTGCCAGCACCAAAAAGTGGGACAGGGAGAATCAGCCCCAGCATTTT
TRBJ2-7	14	TRBV6-5	TRBD1	-	CASSRDRGFYEQYF	TGTGCCAGCAGTAGGGACAGGGGTTTCTACGAGCAGTACTTC
TRBJ1-1	14	TRBV5-1	TRBD1	-	CASKVTSGTVEAFF	TGCGCCAGCAAAGTAACATCAGGGACAGTTGAAGCTTTCTTT
TRBJ1-1	13	TRBV19	-	-	CASSVQMNTEAFF	TGTGCCAGTAGTGTCCAGATGAACACTGAAGCTTTCTTT
TRBJ2-2	15	TRBV14	-	-	CASTPGSPNTGELFF	TGTGCCAGCACGCCCGGCTCTCCGAACACCGGGGAGCTGTTTTTT
TRBJ1-1	14	TRBV7-2	-	-	CASSALGQNTEAFF	TGTGCCAGCAGCGCCCTGGGGCAGAACACTGAAGCTTTCTTT